This T cell receptor (beta chain) was identified in a study of cytomegalovirus exposure and HLA in healthy donors. PCR employed 60 Vbeta and 13 Jbeta primers. The repertoire was sequenced with immunoSEQ multiplex PCR; TCRdb's copy has only in-frame clones and lacks some. In the table there are tens of thousands of clones, around 79% of which are singletons. CDR1 is SGHVS and CDR2 is FNYEAQ in the germline V gene. This CDR3 contains 12 residues. Trimming took 6 bases from V and 3 from J, leaving 9 bases between them. This rearrangement joins TRBV7-6 to TRBJ2-7; D ambiguous. Material for sequencing was PBMCs. This clonotype was sampled from a woman aged 40-49 years in good health and CMV-seropositive. CDR3 sequence reads: CASRNASYEQYF. DNA of the CDR3: TGTGCCAGCAGAAATGCGAGCTACGAGCAGTACTTC.